The 29 T cell receptor beta chains given below trace back to one sample, sequenced in a study of CD8 T cells in ankylosing spondylitis. Study findings and constraints: Seven to nine highly homologous variants made up a TCR beta motif that seemed to typify ankylosing spondylitis blood.

These receptors lack a known antigen. TCRdb fed the 5' RACE reads into MiXCR, producing one record per CDR3 protein. The data hold fewer than 750,000 distinct CDR3 sequences, with 15% to 20% observed a single time. The sequenced sample was blood, either unsorted or a sorted T cell fraction (not recorded which). Every receptor here comes from a male donor with ankylosing spondylitis.

CDR3 loop: CASSLGHPGYEQYF. The DNA of the CDR3 is TGTGCCAGCAGCTTGGGACACCCAGGGTACGAGCAGTACTTC. The V gene is TRBV5-6, the J gene TRBJ2-7; D is possibly TRBD1 (5 bases). The V and J ends lost 0 bases and 4 bases respectively, with 11 bases between them. CDR3 length: 14 residues. CDR1 SGHDT and CDR2 YYEEEE come from the germline V gene.

The rearrangement uses TRBV7-3 and TRBJ2-1; D call uncertain. V was cut by 2 bases and J by 0 bases, with 14 bases left in between. The CDR3 loop spans 17 amino acids. Germline V CDR1 and CDR2: SGHTA, FQGTGA. CDR3 nucleotides: TGTGCCAGCAGCTTAGGGGTAGCAGCCAGCTCCTACAATGAGCAGTTCTTC. Translation: CASSLGVAASSYNEQFF. Complete variable domain (other parts from reference TRBV7-3 and TRBJ2-1): GAGVSQTPSNKVTEKGKYVELRCDPISGHTALYWYRQSLGQGPEFLIYFQGTGAADDSGLPNDRFFAVRPEGSVSTLKIQRTERGDSAVYLCASSLGVAASSYNEQFFGPGTRLTVL.

This clonotype was found a few times. The chain couples TRBV6-2 or TRBV6-3 to TRBJ2-7; no clear D. The CDR3 runs 14 residues. V gave up 0 bases and J gave up 4 bases, with 10 bases separating them. Germline V gene sequence: CDR1 MNHEY, CDR2 SVGEGT. Here the CDR3 DNA reads TGTGCCAGCAGTTACTCTCGACCCTTTTACGAGCAGTACTTC. This gives the protein CASSYSRPFYEQYF.

This clonotype was counted a few times. The chain is built from TRBV4-3 and TRBJ2-3; 13 nucleotides align to TRBD2. Per the germline V gene, CDR1 is LGHNA and CDR2 is YSLEER. CDR3 length equals 16 residues. J was trimmed by 6 bases and V by 2 bases; bases with no gene match: 5. For the CDR3, the DNA is TGCGCCAGCAGCCAACAACTAGCGGGAGGGGGGGATACGCAGTATTTT. This sequence encodes CASSQQLAGGGDTQYF.

This clonotype was found many times. The gene calls are TRBV20-1 and TRBJ2-1, with 8 bases lining up with TRBD2. This CDR3 spans 15 amino acids. CDR1 and CDR2 from the germline V gene are DFQATT and SNEGSKA (reference sequence). The V segment lost 0 bases and the J segment 5 bases; nucleotides outside the gene matches: 6. The CDR3 DNA sequence: TGCAGTGCTAGAGATCATGGGCGGGGGGACAATGAGCAGTTCTTC. Translating gives CSARDHGRGDNEQFF.

Only a few counts were recorded for this clonotype. The V and J genes are TRBV24-1 and TRBJ2-1; 10 bases match TRBD2. CDR3 length: 14 residues. After removal of 9 bases from V and 5 bases from J, the junction contained 6 bases not matched to a gene. CDR1 KGHDR and CDR2 SFDVKD come from the germline V gene. The CDR3 coding sequence is TGTGCCACCTCCGGGACTAGCGATCACAATGAGCAGTTCTTC. Translating gives CATSGTSDHNEQFF.

This clonotype has a count of ten or more. This chain joins TRBV12-3 or TRBV12-4 and TRBJ1-2, with 7 positions matching TRBD1. The length of the CDR3 is 16 residues. Trimming removed 5 bases from V and 1 base from J; junction bases left unmatched: 10. The CDR3 reads CASSQATGVGNYGYTF. The CDR3 DNA follows: TGTGCCAGCAGTCAGGCCACAGGGGTCGGTAACTATGGCTACACCTTC.

J is TRBJ2-7 and V is TRBV6-2 or TRBV6-3; the D is unclear. Trimming removed 4 bases at V and 7 bases at J, with 11 bases between. Germline V CDR1 and CDR2: MNHEY, SVGEGT. The length of the CDR3 is 12 residues. This chain's CDR3 is CASSSGPQEQYF. The CDR3 DNA reads as TGTGCCAGCAGTTCGGGTCCTCAGGAGCAGTACTTC.

This clonotype was detected a few times. This rearrangement joins TRBV6-2 or TRBV6-3 to TRBJ1-5, with D hard to call. Germline V CDR1 and CDR2: MNHEY, SVGEGT. The CDR3 runs 14 residues. The ends were cut back, 6 bases at V and 0 bases at J, with 9 bases in the middle. The CDR3, as DNA: TGTGCCAGCAGCACGGACGGTAGCAATCAGCCCCAGCATTTT. Encoded protein: CASSTDGSNQPQHF.

This clonotype showed up just a few times. This chain joins TRBV25-1 and TRBJ2-5; 12 nucleotides align to TRBD2. There are 18 residues in the CDR3. The junction had 15 bases not matched to a gene; V was cut back by 6 bases and J by 4 bases. Germline CDR1 and CDR2: MGHDK and SYGVNS. The DNA of the CDR3 is TGTGCCAGCAGGGGAAGGATTCCTAGCGGGAGGGTGTTAGAGACCCAGTACTTC. Protein product: CASRGRIPSGRVLETQYF. The whole variable domain, filled in from reference TRBV25-1 and TRBJ2-5, reads EADIYQTPRYLVIGTGKKITLECSQTMGHDKMYWYQQDPGMELHLIHYSYGVNSTEKGDLSSESTVSRIRTEHFPLTLESARPSHTSQYLCASRGRIPSGRVLETQYFGPGTRLLVL.

The chain uses TRBV29-1 and TRBJ1-4; the D gene is possibly TRBD1 (6 bases). Germline-derived CDR1 and CDR2 are SQVTM and ANQGSEA. The CDR3 totals 11 residues. Between the trimmed V and J ends, which lost 7 bases and 8 bases, there was a span of 11 bases. CDR3 nucleotides: TGCAGCGGAAGGACAGACGAAAAACTGTTTTTT. Protein: CSGRTDEKLFF.

V and J are TRBV20-1 and TRBJ2-1, with D unresolved. The CDR3 sequence is 13 residues long. Germline assignment: CDR1 DFQATT and CDR2 SNEGSKA (reference sequence). The V end was cut by 5 bases, the J end by 3 bases, with 11 bases between. The CDR3 loop reads CSAAEPNYNEQFF. The CDR3 nucleotides read TGCAGTGCTGCGGAACCCAACTACAATGAGCAGTTCTTC.

This clonotype came up many times. The chain is built from TRBV20-1 and TRBJ1-2, with 8 positions matching TRBD1. The CDR3 is 13 residues long. CDR1 and CDR2 from the germline V gene are DFQATT and SNEGSKA (reference sequence). V gave up 5 bases and J gave up 6 bases; unmatched junction bases: 8. The CDR3 here is CSAGSQGANGYTF. CDR3 nucleotides: TGCAGTGCTGGTTCCCAGGGGGCTAATGGCTACACCTTC.

The table lists this clonotype with many counts. The chain links TRBV7-9 to TRBJ2-5; 10 bases are shared with TRBD1. The germline CDR1 and CDR2 sequences are SEHNR and FQNEAQ (reference sequence). V was clipped by 5 bases and J by 1 base; unmatched bases: 1. CDR3 length: 14 residues. CDR3 in amino acids: CASSRTGGQETQYF. The CDR3 coding sequence is TGTGCCAGCAGCCGGACAGGGGGCCAAGAGACCCAGTACTTC.

This clonotype was counted ten times or more. The chain has TRBV12-3 or TRBV12-4 and TRBJ1-1; a possible D gene is TRBD1 (6 bases). Trimming removed 6 bases at V and 1 base at J, with 15 bases between. The CDR3 is 15 amino acids. The CDR3 nucleotides are TGTGCCAGCAGCCTGCCCAGGGGAGGGAACACTGAAGCTTTCTTT. Protein product: CASSLPRGGNTEAFF.

The chain couples TRBV15 to TRBJ2-1; 8 bases match TRBD2. V dropped 2 bases and J dropped 0; count of bases not matched to a gene: 6. The CDR3 spans 17 residues. Germline V lookup: CDR1 LNHNV, CDR2 YYDKDF (reference sequence). The CDR3 loop is CATSRFSGGSSYNEQFF. The CDR3 DNA follows: TGTGCCACCAGCAGATTCAGCGGGGGCAGCTCCTACAATGAGCAGTTCTTC.

This clonotype was recorded many times. The J gene is TRBJ1-2, the V gene TRBV11-2, with 9 bases identical to TRBD1. The CDR3 spans 16 residues. V shed 5 bases and J 2 bases; nucleotides not matched to a gene: 9. CDR1 and CDR2 from the germline V gene are SGHAT and FQNNGV. DNA for the CDR3: TGTGCCAGCAGCCCCGGGACAGGGAGTTGGAACTATGGCTACACCTTC. Its protein product is CASSPGTGSWNYGYTF.

A few counts support this clonotype. This chain links TRBV5-5 with TRBJ2-7, with TRBD2 identical over 12 bases. From germline, CDR1 is SGHKS and CDR2 YYEKEE (reference sequence). The V and J ends lost 4 bases and 2 bases, in that order; junction bases with no gene match: 4. The CDR3 runs to 15 residues. The CDR3 DNA follows: TGTGCCAGCAGCCGGACTAGCGGGAAGACCTACGAGCAGTACTTC. Protein product: CASSRTSGKTYEQYF.

This clonotype has more than one count but fewer than ten. The chain employs TRBV20-1 and TRBJ2-1; 9 nucleotides align to TRBD1. The germline V gene encodes CDR1 DFQATT and CDR2 SNEGSKA (reference sequence). With V trimmed by 6 bases and J by 4 bases, 10 bases remained unmatched. This CDR3 spans 15 amino acids. Written as DNA, the CDR3 is TGCAGTGCCGAACCAGGACAGGGGATATACAATGAGCAGTTCTTC. This gives the protein CSAEPGQGIYNEQFF.

The chain has TRBV3-1 and TRBJ2-1; 9 bases line up with TRBD2. The CDR3 loop spans 13 amino acids. CDR1 LGHDT and CDR2 YNNKEL come from the germline V gene (reference sequence). Losses at the gene ends were 1 base for V and 12 bases for J; bases not matched to a gene: 4. The CDR3 bases are TGTGCCAGCAGCCAAGCTAGCGGGGTGGGGCAGTTCTTC. Its translation is CASSQASGVGQFF.

The CDR3 spells CASSLSGGTSLSSYEQYF. In DNA, the CDR3 is TGTGCCAGCAGTTTATCGGGGGGAACTAGCCTTAGCTCCTACGAGCAGTACTTC. The chain couples TRBV12-3 or TRBV12-4 to TRBJ2-7; 7 bases line up with TRBD2. The ends lost 2 bases at V and 0 bases at J; junction bases unmatched: 13. The CDR3 extends over 18 amino acids.

This clonotype has only a few counts. CDR3 region: CAISERRGDRGHEQYF. The CDR3 nucleotides read TGTGCCATCAGTGAGCGGAGGGGGGACAGGGGTCACGAGCAGTACTTC. The chain joins TRBV10-3 to TRBJ2-7, with 10 bases lining up with TRBD1. Losses at the gene ends were 2 bases for V and 5 bases for J; bases not matched to a gene: 9. The CDR3 loop spans 16 amino acids. Germline loops: CDR1 ENHRY, CDR2 SYGVKD.

J is TRBJ2-5 and V is TRBV10-3, with 9 bases that match TRBD2. Germline CDR1 ENHRY, CDR2 SYGVKD. The CDR3 is made up of 14 amino acids. The V and J ends lost 4 bases and 5 bases, in that order; junction bases with no gene match: 5. CDR3: CAISAASGTETQYF. In DNA form, the CDR3 reads TGTGCCATCAGTGCGGCTAGCGGGACGGAGACCCAGTACTTC.

The sample holds a few counts of this clonotype. The chain has TRBV12-3 or TRBV12-4 and TRBJ1-6; weak D call: TRBD1 (6 bases). This CDR3 is built from 14 residues. The germline V and J ends were trimmed by 6 bases and 7 bases, with 13 bases remaining between them. CDR3 amino acids: CASSSGTRNSPLHF. The CDR3 nucleotides are TGTGCCAGCAGCTCCGGGACAAGAAATTCACCCCTCCACTTT.

The chain recombines TRBV20-1 with TRBJ1-2; a weak D match, TRBD1 (6 bases). CDR1 is DFQATT and CDR2 is SNEGSKA in the germline V gene (reference sequence). The CDR3 runs to 14 residues. V was pared by 0 bases and J by 4 bases, with 12 bases between. The chain's CDR3 is CSAREEQGVYGYTF. DNA of the CDR3: TGCAGTGCTAGAGAGGAACAGGGAGTCTATGGCTACACCTTC.

This clonotype was detected a few times. The rearrangement uses TRBV6-1 and TRBJ1-1, with D possibly matching TRBD1 (6 bases). The CDR3 has 15 residues. Trimming stripped 5 bases from V and 3 bases from J, with 16 bases between. Germline CDR1 MNHNS, CDR2 SASEGT. The CDR3 loop reads CASSPGAFGDTEAFF. CDR3 nucleotide sequence: TGTGCCAGCAGTCCAGGGGCTTTCGGGGACACTGAAGCTTTCTTT.

The J gene is TRBJ2-1, the V gene TRBV27; D tentatively fits TRBD1 or TRBD2 (5 bases each). Per the germline V gene, CDR1 is MNHEY and CDR2 is SMNVEV (reference sequence). V shed 0 bases and J shed 8 bases, with 11 bases lying between them. The CDR3 length is 14 residues. CDR3 sequence reads: CASSLSGVGYEQFF. The DNA of the CDR3 is TGTGCCAGCAGTTTATCGGGGGTGGGGTATGAGCAGTTCTTC.

This chain connects TRBV14 to TRBJ2-5; 8 bases align to TRBD2. Germline CDR1 reads SGHDN; CDR2 reads FVKESK. Unmatched junction bases numbered 12, after V lost 4 bases and J lost 5 bases. The CDR3 length is 16 residues. This chain's CDR3 is CASSPGTRGSRETQYF. The DNA for the CDR3 is TGTGCCAGCAGCCCCGGGACTAGAGGATCCCGGGAGACCCAGTACTTC.

This clonotype has at least ten counts. The CDR3 is CASSYGFPGGYTF. The CDR3 DNA is TGTGCCAGCAGTTACGGGTTTCCCGGTGGCTACACCTTC. The gene calls are TRBV6-5 and TRBJ1-2; D remains unclear. Germline loops: CDR1 MNHEY, CDR2 SVGAGI. Trimming left V 2 bases short and J 7 bases short, with 11 bases between. The CDR3 has 13 amino acids.